The rows below give T cell receptor beta chains drawn from one sample of a study of shared clonotypes between healthy human individuals. Produced via immunoSEQ multiplex PCR; TCRdb's table is partial and in-frame only. The sample lists about 2.1 million clones, around 93% occurring once. Sequenced material: naive CD8+ T cells from PBMCs. These receptors were collected from a young man in good health. Some clones in this sample may be carry-over from other donors' samples. CDR3s include the opening cysteine and the closing phenylalanine or tryptophan. Clone size is given for some rows only: seen once, a few or many times, or a class if the clone is expanded.

>-|TRBV10-3|TRBJ2-7|17
CAISESLAGGEGYEQYF
>-|TRBV30|TRBJ1-2|13
CAYYAGRRYGYTF
>-|TRBV4-2|TRBJ2-1|17
CASSQVEGFPSYNEQFF
>-|TRBV6-4|TRBJ1-4|15
CASSHRGPTNEKLFF
>-|TRBV5-5|TRBJ1-1|13
CASSRGQATEAFF
>-|TRBV18|TRBJ2-7|14
CASSPDRSSYEQYF
>-|TRBV27|TRBJ2-7|15
CASRPRDRAIHEQYF
>-|TRBV4-1|TRBJ2-1|14
CASSQDPGVNEQFF
>-|TRBV2|TRBJ2-1|13
CASIEAGYNEQFF
>-|TRBV6-5|TRBJ2-3|15
CASSYSQVVTDTQYF
>-|TRBV5-5|TRBJ2-1|13
CASTPARVWEQFF
>-|TRBV14|TRBJ2-5|17
CASSSFQYTGPQETQYF
>once|TRBV6-1|TRBJ1-5|12
CASTGANQPQHF
>-|TRBV29-1|TRBJ2-1|17
CSVAGTGNPRSYNEQFF
>-|TRBV4-1|TRBJ2-1|14
CASSPWDLDNEQFF
>-|TRBV6-1|TRBJ2-5|17
CASSEGRLAGLQETQYF
>-|TRBV5-1|TRBJ1-2|12
CASSEEGVGYTF
>-|TRBV28|TRBJ2-1|12
CASSVDRYEQFF
>-|TRBV5-4|TRBJ2-1|13
CALSGSSYNEQFF
>-|TRBV2|TRBJ2-4|17
CASIRGTDTTLKNIQYF
>-|TRBV9|TRBJ2-2|12
CASSVVTGELFF
>-|TRBV28|TRBJ2-5|17
CASSPARQADHQETQYF
>-|TRBV19|TRBJ2-5|13
CASRLGGEETQYF
>-|TRBV4-3|TRBJ2-3|18
CASSQGVYSGSSPDTQYF
>once|TRBV27|TRBJ2-1|13
CASSPTPHNEQFF
>-|TRBV27|TRBJ1-6|13
CASSLRGNSPLHF
>-|TRBV7-9|TRBJ2-1|12
CASVGGHNEQFF
>few|TRBV27|TRBJ1-1|14
CASSPLFLNTEAFF
>-|TRBV27|TRBJ1-1|14
CASSLLDRGTEAFF
>-|TRBV2|TRBJ1-2|14
CASSNRGSDYGYTF
>-|TRBV27|TRBJ2-3|17
CASSLIVGRAGTDTQYF
>-|TRBV5-4|TRBJ2-1|16
CASRTSGKSFYNEQFF
>-|TRBV2|TRBJ2-7|14
CASSVGTGADEQYF
>-|TRBV4-3|TRBJ2-7|15
CASSHGTSGSDEQYF
>-|TRBV11-2|TRBJ2-1|15
CASSLAGSSYNEQFF
>-|TRBV2|TRBJ1-1|13
CASRDRGGTEAFF
>-|TRBV10-1|TRBJ2-5|15
CASSRGTSREETQYF
>few|TRBV19|TRBJ2-7|13
CASSIVPGYEQYF
>-|TRBV27|TRBJ2-7|16
CASSSSPGTGRYEQYF
>-|TRBV14|TRBJ2-7|13
CASSRDLLYEQYF
>-|TRBV5-1|TRBJ2-1|16
CASSLEGLAAAHEQFF
>-|TRBV28|TRBJ2-6|17
CASSRQGLVSGANVLTF
>-|TRBV4-3|TRBJ1-2|14
CASSQDQGHYGYTF
>-|TRBV5-1|TRBJ2-7|16
CASSFLGTGLSYEQYF
>-|TRBV6-6|TRBJ1-4|16
CASSATSGTVNEKLFF
>-|TRBV7-6|TRBJ1-5|15
CASSLTIGINQPQHF
>-|TRBV28|TRBJ2-1|16
CASSNLGAGGYNEQFF
>-|TRBV27|TRBJ2-7|13
CASSLGTPGEQYF